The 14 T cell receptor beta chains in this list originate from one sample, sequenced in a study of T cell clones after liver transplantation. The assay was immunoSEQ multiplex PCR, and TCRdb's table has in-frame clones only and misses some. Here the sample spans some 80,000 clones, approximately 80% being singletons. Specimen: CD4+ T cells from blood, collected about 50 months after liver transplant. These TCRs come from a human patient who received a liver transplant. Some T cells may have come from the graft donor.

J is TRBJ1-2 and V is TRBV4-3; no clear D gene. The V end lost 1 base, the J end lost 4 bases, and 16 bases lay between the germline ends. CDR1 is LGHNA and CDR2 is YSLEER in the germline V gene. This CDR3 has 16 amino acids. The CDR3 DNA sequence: TGCGCCAGCAGCCAAGCTTTCCCGAGGACCATCTATGGCTACACCTTC. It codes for CASSQAFPRTIYGYTF.

CDR3: CATQERGTYNEQFF. CDR3 nucleotides: TGTGCCACACAGGAACGGGGGACCTACAATGAGCAGTTCTTC. The chain recombines TRBV10-3 with TRBJ2-1; possibly TRBD2 for D (6 bases). The CDR3 contains 14 residues. Germline assignment: CDR1 ENHRY and CDR2 SYGVKD. Trimming removed 10 bases at V and 2 bases at J, with 15 bases between.

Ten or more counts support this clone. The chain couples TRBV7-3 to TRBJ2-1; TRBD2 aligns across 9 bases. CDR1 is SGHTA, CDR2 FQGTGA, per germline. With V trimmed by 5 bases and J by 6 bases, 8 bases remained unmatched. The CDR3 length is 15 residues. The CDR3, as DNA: TGTGCCAGCAGCCCTGGGGGTAGCGGGGGCAATGAGCAGTTCTTC. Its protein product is CASSPGGSGGNEQFF.

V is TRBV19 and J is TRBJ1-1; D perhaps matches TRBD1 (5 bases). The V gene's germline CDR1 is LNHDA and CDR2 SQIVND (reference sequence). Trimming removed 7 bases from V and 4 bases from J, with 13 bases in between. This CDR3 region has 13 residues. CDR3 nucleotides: TGTGCCAGTACCAAGACAGCTCCCACTGAAGCTTTCTTT. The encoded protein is CASTKTAPTEAFF.

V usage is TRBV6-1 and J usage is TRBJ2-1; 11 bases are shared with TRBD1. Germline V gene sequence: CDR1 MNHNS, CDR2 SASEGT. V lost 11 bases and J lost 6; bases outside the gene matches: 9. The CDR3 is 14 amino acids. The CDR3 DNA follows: TGTGCCGCCCTAAGGGACAGGGGGTTCAATGAGCAGTTCTTC. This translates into CAALRDRGFNEQFF.

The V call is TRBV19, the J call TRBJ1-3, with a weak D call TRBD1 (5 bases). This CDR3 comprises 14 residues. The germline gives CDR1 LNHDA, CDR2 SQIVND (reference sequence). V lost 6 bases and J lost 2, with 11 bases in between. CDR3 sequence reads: CASRVTVAGNTIYF. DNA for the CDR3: TGTGCCAGTAGGGTGACAGTAGCTGGAAACACCATATATTTT.

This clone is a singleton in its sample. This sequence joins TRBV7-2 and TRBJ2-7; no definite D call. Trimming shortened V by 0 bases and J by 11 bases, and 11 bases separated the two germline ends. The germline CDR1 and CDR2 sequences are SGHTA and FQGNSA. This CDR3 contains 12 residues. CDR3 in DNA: TGTGCCAGCAGCTTAGCCTCCCCACCGAAGTACTTC. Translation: CASSLASPPKYF.

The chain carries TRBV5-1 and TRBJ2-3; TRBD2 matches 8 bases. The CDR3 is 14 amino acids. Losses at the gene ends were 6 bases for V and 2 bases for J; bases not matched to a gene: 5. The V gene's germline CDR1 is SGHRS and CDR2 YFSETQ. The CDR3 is CASIPGGATDTQYF. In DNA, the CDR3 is TGCGCCAGCATACCGGGAGGGGCCACAGATACGCAGTATTTT.

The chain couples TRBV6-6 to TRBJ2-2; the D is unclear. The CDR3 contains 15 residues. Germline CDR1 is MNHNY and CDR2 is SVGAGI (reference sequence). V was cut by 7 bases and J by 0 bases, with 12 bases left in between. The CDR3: CASNARGSNTGELFF. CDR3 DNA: TGTGCCAGCAATGCCCGAGGCTCGAACACCGGGGAGCTGTTTTTT.

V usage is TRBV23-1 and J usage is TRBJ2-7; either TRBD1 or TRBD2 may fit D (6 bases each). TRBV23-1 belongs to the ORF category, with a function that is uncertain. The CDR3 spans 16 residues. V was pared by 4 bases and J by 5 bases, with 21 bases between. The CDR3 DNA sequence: TGCGCCAGCAGTCCCGGGGGCACGCCGTCGAACGACGAGCAGTACTTC. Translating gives CASSPGGTPSNDEQYF.

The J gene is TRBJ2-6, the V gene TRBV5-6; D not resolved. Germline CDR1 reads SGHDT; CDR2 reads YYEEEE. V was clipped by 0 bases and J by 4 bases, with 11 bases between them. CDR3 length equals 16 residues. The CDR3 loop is CASSLVPGSGANVLTF. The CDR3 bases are TGTGCCAGCAGCTTGGTGCCGGGCTCCGGGGCCAACGTCCTGACTTTC. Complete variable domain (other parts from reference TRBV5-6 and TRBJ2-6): DAGVTQSPTHLIKTRGQQVTLRCSPKSGHDTVSWYQQALGQGPQFIFQYYEEEERQRGNFPDRFSGHQFPNYSSELNVNALLLGDSALYLCASSLVPGSGANVLTFGAGSRLTVL.

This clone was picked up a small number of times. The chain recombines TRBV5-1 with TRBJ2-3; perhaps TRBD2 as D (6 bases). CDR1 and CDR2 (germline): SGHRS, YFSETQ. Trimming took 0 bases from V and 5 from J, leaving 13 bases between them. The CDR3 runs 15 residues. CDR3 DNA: TGCGCCAGCAGCTTGGGGAGGGAAAAGGGAGATACGCAGTATTTT. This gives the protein CASSLGREKGDTQYF.

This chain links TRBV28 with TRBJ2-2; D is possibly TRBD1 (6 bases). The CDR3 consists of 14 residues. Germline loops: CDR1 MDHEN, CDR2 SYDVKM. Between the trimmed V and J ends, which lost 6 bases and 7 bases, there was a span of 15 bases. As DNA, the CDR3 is TGTGCCAGCAGAAAACAGGGCCTTGACGGGGAGCTGTTTTTT. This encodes CASRKQGLDGELFF.

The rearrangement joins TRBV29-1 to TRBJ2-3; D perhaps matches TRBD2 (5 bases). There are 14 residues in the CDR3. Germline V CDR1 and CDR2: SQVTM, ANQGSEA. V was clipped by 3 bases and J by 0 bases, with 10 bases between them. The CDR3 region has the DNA TGCAGCGTTGAGGACTGGTCTAGCACAGATACGCAGTATTTT. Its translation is CSVEDWSSTDTQYF.